The 19 T cell receptor beta chains listed next were all sequenced from one sample in a study of blood T cell repertoires in COVID-19. This table comes from immunoSEQ multiplex PCR, and its TCRdb copy is limited to in-frame clones, with some not included. The sample lists about 56,000 clones, just under 75% seen once, with around 4.4% in the top ten. Material for sequencing was peripheral blood. The receptor set was obtained from a woman between 70 and 85 years old with COVID-19, enrolled during active disease.

The chain couples TRBV27 to TRBJ2-7; D perhaps matches TRBD2 (5 bases). Trimming removed 6 bases at V and 3 bases at J, with 15 bases between. CDR3 length equals 14 residues. Germline CDR1 and CDR2: MNHEY and SMNVEV (reference sequence). The CDR3 DNA reads TGTGCCAGCAGCCCGAGGGTAGGATACTACGAGCAGTACTTC. It specifies CASSPRVGYYEQYF.

The chain couples TRBV11-3 to TRBJ2-2, with D possibly matching TRBD2 (5 bases). V was trimmed by 5 bases and J by 4 bases, leaving 20 bases between them. This CDR3 contains 17 residues. Germline-derived CDR1 and CDR2 are SGHNT and YENEEA. CDR3 DNA: TGTGCCAGCAGCCCCGCCGCGGGTAGCCGCGGCACCGGGGAGCTGTTTTTT. Its translation: CASSPAAGSRGTGELFF.

This clone is a singleton in its sample. The V call is TRBV4-1, the J call TRBJ1-5; D remains unclear. The germline V and J ends were trimmed by 0 bases and 0 bases, with 9 bases remaining between them. CDR3 size: 16 residues. In germline, CDR1 is MGHRA, CDR2 YSYEKL. The CDR3 spells CASSQDGQLSNQPQHF. In DNA form, the CDR3 reads TGCGCCAGCAGCCAAGATGGGCAGCTTAGCAATCAGCCCCAGCATTTT.

The sample holds a few counts of this clone. This chain joins TRBV4-3 and TRBJ2-3; 10 nucleotides align to TRBD2. This CDR3 has 16 amino acids. The V and J ends lost 4 bases and 0 bases, in that order; junction bases with no gene match: 4. CDR1 is LGHNA and CDR2 is YSLEER in the germline V gene. For the CDR3, the DNA is TGCGCCAGCAGCCTAGCGACTAGCGGGAGCACAGATACGCAGTATTTT. Translation: CASSLATSGSTDTQYF.

The rearrangement links TRBV19 to TRBJ2-5; 8 nucleotides agree with TRBD2. Germline lookup yields CDR1 LNHDA and CDR2 SQIVND (reference sequence). CDR3 length equals 12 residues. V dropped 10 bases and J dropped 5; count of bases not matched to a gene: 6. Here the CDR3 DNA reads TGTGCCACTCAAACGGGGGGGGAGACCCAGTACTTC. It encodes CATQTGGETQYF.

By share of the sample, this clone is medium-sized. In DNA form, the CDR3 reads TGTGCCAGCAGCTTTAGAGCGGGACGCACAGATACGCAGTATTTT. Residues: CASSFRAGRTDTQYF. This sequence joins TRBV7-2 and TRBJ2-3; 7 bases align to TRBD2. After removal of 3 bases from V and 1 base from J, the junction contained 4 bases not matched to a gene. The CDR3 loop spans 15 amino acids. Looked up from germline, CDR1 is SGHTA and CDR2 is FQGNSA.

The J gene is TRBJ1-4, the V gene TRBV15; D unclear. CDR3 length: 15 residues. In germline, CDR1 is LNHNV, CDR2 YYDKDF (reference sequence). V dropped 0 bases and J dropped 5 bases, with 10 bases sitting between them. DNA for the CDR3: TGTGCCACCAGCAGAGACCACAGAGTAAATGAAAAACTGTTTTTT. Translated, it gives CATSRDHRVNEKLFF.

V is TRBV6-5 and J is TRBJ2-7; maybe TRBD2 (5 bases). The CDR3 totals 11 residues. With 8 bases removed from V and 0 bases from J, the gap between germline ends came to 5 bases. The germline V gene has CDR1 MNHEY and CDR2 SVGAGI. The CDR3 loop is CASEGSYEQYF. Here the CDR3 DNA reads TGTGCCAGCGAGGGCTCCTACGAGCAGTACTTC.

This clone was recorded once. This CDR3 reads CASSPPARTDDYNEQFF. CDR3 in DNA: TGTGCCAGCAGCCCCCCCGCGAGGACAGACGACTACAATGAGCAGTTCTTC. This chain joins TRBV9 and TRBJ2-1; tentatively, D is TRBD1 (6 bases). The germline V and J ends were trimmed by 4 bases and 3 bases, with 20 bases remaining between them. The length of the CDR3 is 17 residues. Germline V gene data show CDR1 as SGDLS and CDR2 as YYNGEE.

The rearrangement joins TRBV6-5 to TRBJ1-1; 12 bases are shared with TRBD1. Germline CDR1 is MNHEY and CDR2 is SVGAGI. CDR3 size: 15 residues. V was clipped by 6 bases and J by 5 bases; unmatched bases: 7. CDR3 bases: TGTGCCAGCAGCCGGGACAGGGGGCTCGGAACTGAAGCTTTCTTT. Its translation: CASSRDRGLGTEAFF.

This clone was counted only a few times. This chain links TRBV4-3 with TRBJ1-4; TRBD1 aligns across 7 bases. The CDR3 spans 15 residues. J lost 8 bases, V lost 1 base, and 7 bases had no gene match. From germline, CDR1 is LGHNA and CDR2 YSLEER. This chain's CDR3 is CASSQGTGVGEKLFF. The CDR3 nucleotides are TGCGCCAGCAGCCAAGGGACAGGCGTTGGAGAAAAACTGTTTTTT.

The chain recombines TRBV4-1 with TRBJ2-6, with D perhaps TRBD1 (7 bases). The V end lost 0 bases, the J end lost 8 bases, and 20 bases lay between the germline ends. In germline, CDR1 is MGHRA, CDR2 YSYEKL. This CDR3 is built from 18 residues. CDR3 amino acids: CASSQDMEGAGGTNVLTF. In DNA, the CDR3 is TGCGCCAGCAGCCAAGATATGGAGGGGGCAGGCGGGACCAACGTCCTGACTTTC.

The rearrangement uses TRBV12-5 and TRBJ2-3; 8 bases are a match to TRBD2. Germline V gene lookup returns CDR1 LGHNT and CDR2 FRNRAP. The J segment lost 0 bases and the V segment lost 0 bases, leaving 11 bases of the junction unmatched. This CDR3 contains 19 residues. Here the CDR3 reads CASGLVLTSVVSSTDTQYF. CDR3 DNA: TGTGCTAGTGGTTTGGTATTGACTAGCGTAGTCTCCAGCACAGATACGCAGTATTTT.

The rearrangement links TRBV25-1 to TRBJ2-1; D might be TRBD2 (5 bases). The CDR3 is 16 amino acids. Deletions cut 5 bases from V and 7 bases from J, with 21 bases between. The V gene's germline CDR1 is MGHDK and CDR2 SYGVNS. The CDR3 DNA is TGTGCCAGCAGTACCCTGGGGAGCGAAAGGGATAATGAGCAGTTCTTC. Translation gives CASSTLGSERDNEQFF. The full variable domain, its missing parts supplied by reference TRBV25-1 and TRBJ2-1, is EADIYQTPRYLVIGTGKKITLECSQTMGHDKMYWYQQDPGMELHLIHYSYGVNSTEKGDLSSESTVSRIRTEHFPLTLESARPSHTSQYLCASSTLGSERDNEQFFGPGTRLTVL.

This clone was picked up a small number of times. This sequence joins TRBV19 and TRBJ1-2, with a weak D call TRBD1 (5 bases). CDR1 LNHDA and CDR2 SQIVND come from the germline V gene (reference sequence). The CDR3 runs to 14 residues. Trimming removed 7 bases at V and 8 bases at J, with 20 bases between. CDR3 nucleotide sequence: TGTGCCAGTACCAGGGAACGGGCCGCGGGGGGCTACACCTTC. It codes for CASTRERAAGGYTF.

The chain joins TRBV5-8 to TRBJ2-1; D possibly corresponds to TRBD1 (5 bases). Germline loops: CDR1 SGHTS, CDR2 YDEGEE. Trimming removed 2 bases at V and 5 bases at J, with 17 bases between. The CDR3 length is 16 residues. CDR3 protein: CASSLLRSPRDNEQFF. The CDR3 nucleotides read TGTGCCAGCAGCTTACTCCGGAGCCCCAGGGACAATGAGCAGTTCTTC.

The V gene is TRBV13, the J gene TRBJ2-3; D is possibly TRBD2 (6 bases). Germline V lookup: CDR1 PRHDT, CDR2 FYEKMQ (reference sequence). The CDR3 has 15 residues. V shed 0 bases and J shed 2 bases, with 9 bases lying between them. CDR3 sequence reads: CASSLGGGATDTQYF. As DNA, the CDR3 is TGTGCCAGCAGCTTAGGCGGGGGAGCCACAGATACGCAGTATTTT. The complete variable domain, with remaining parts taken from reference TRBV13 and TRBJ2-3, reads AAGVIQSPRHLIKEKRETATLKCYPIPRHDTVYWYQQGPGQDPQFLISFYEKMQSDKGSIPDRFSAQQFSDYHSELNMSSLELGDSALYFCASSLGGGATDTQYFGPGTRLTVL.

The rearrangement uses TRBV19 and TRBJ1-1, with unresolved D. This CDR3 is 13 amino acids long. Germline V gene data show CDR1 as LNHDA and CDR2 as SQIVND (reference sequence). The V and J ends lost 5 bases and 3 bases respectively, with 10 bases between them. Here the CDR3 reads CASSVRGYTEAFF. The CDR3 nucleotides read TGTGCCAGTAGTGTGAGAGGCTACACTGAAGCTTTCTTT.

V usage is TRBV28 and J usage is TRBJ1-4; 7 nucleotides line up with TRBD1. CDR1 is MDHEN, CDR2 SYDVKM, per germline. Trimming at V came to 6 bases and at J to 7 bases, leaving 8 bases not matched to a gene. There are 14 residues in the CDR3. CDR3: CASRPGQGGEKLFF. CDR3 nucleotide sequence: TGTGCCAGCAGGCCGGGCCAGGGGGGTGAAAAACTGTTTTTT.